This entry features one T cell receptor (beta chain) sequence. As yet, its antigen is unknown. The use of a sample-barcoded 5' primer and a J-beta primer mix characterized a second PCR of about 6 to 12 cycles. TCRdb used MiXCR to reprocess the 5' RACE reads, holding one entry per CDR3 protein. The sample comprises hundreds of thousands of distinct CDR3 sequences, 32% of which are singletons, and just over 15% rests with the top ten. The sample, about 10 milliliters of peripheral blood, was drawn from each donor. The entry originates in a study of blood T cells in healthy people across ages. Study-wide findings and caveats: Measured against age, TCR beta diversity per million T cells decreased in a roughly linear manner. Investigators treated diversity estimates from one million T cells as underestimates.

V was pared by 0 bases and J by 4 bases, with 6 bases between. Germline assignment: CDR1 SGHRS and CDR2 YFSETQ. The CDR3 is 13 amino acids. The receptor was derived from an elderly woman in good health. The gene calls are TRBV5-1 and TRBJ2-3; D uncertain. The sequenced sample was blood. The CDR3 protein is CASSLEHPDTQYF. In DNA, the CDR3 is TGCGCCAGCAGCTTGGAACACCCAGATACGCAGTATTTT.